These T cell receptor beta chains were read from a single sample in a study of CD8 T cells in ankylosing spondylitis. TCRdb fed the 5' RACE reads into MiXCR, producing one record per CDR3 protein. The repertoire has around 250,000 distinct CDR3 sequences, more than 15% of them found once; the top ten carry under 40%. Sample: blood, either unsorted or a sorted T cell fraction (not recorded which). The receptors shown here come from a male donor with ankylosing spondylitis or in good health (not recorded which). Each CDR3 is given with its conserved first and last residue. A D gene is named only where the DNA matches it firmly.

>TRBD1|15|TRBV27
CASRSERDRGYGYTF
>.|14|TRBV5-1
CASSNTGYPGELFF
>.|14|TRBV20-1
CSARAPQANYEQYF
>.|15|TRBV7-9
CASSLEGGAADTQYF
>TRBD2|18|TRBV11-2
CASSWAFEGTSGYNEQFF
>TRBD2|14|TRBV2
CASKRSGSSYEQYF
>TRBD2|14|TRBV12-3/TRBV12-4
CASRGGDVRYEQYF
>TRBD2|14|TRBV12-3/TRBV12-4
CASSNSGTLDTQYF
>TRBD2|16|TRBV11-2
CASSLGRGELQNIQYF
>.|14|TRBV4-3
CASSQWDTAYEQYF
>TRBD2|15|TRBV3-1
CASSQDSLAGDEQYF
>.|14|TRBV10-2
CASSELLTLHEQYF
>.|16|TRBV12-3/TRBV12-4
CASSSSPGQGQETQYF
>TRBD2|13|TRBV5-1
CASSWTSGNEQYF
>.|14|TRBV27
CASSDLDGLYEQYF
>TRBD2|16|TRBV11-2
CASTPWTSGARNEQFF
>TRBD1|14|TRBV28
CASSPGDSFYEQYF
>.|17|TRBV4-1
CASSQLPEVEWDSPLHF
>.|16|TRBV6-2/TRBV6-3
CASSYSSLRPYYEQYF
>.|13|TRBV7-3
CASSPDNQETQYF
>.|13|TRBV12-3/TRBV12-4
CAIRGGLKNIQYF
>.|15|TRBV6-5
CASSSGSSGYNEQFF
>TRBD2|15|TRBV7-2
CASSWTSGPADTQYF
>TRBD2|15|TRBV14
CASSHRGVLAGEQFF
>TRBD1|15|TRBV7-8
CASSSWTGARETQYF
>TRBD2|16|TRBV4-3
CASSQDRGLAGDTQYF
>.|14|TRBV19
CASSIAKLDTEAFF
>.|15|TRBV7-3
CASSLLAGPGSVQYF
>TRBD1|13|TRBV29-1
CSVQDRGPNEQFF
>.|15|TRBV4-1
CASSQVLRGAYEQYF
>.|13|TRBV27
CASSTGLGYEQYF
>TRBD2|16|TRBV7-2
CASSLDGSGRVAEQYF
>.|13|TRBV27
CASSLTPVNEQFF
>.|13|TRBV7-8
CASSLGFTGELFF
>.|14|TRBV29-1
CSVRTGRGTDTQYF
>TRBD1|13|TRBV5-1
CASSLTGAREAFF
>.|16|TRBV27
CASSLSGRLSYNEQFF
>.|13|TRBV7-9
CASSPGQSAEAFF
>TRBD2|15|TRBV20-1
CSARDRAGGIGELFF
>.|12|TRBV19
CASSIISQPQHF
>.|15|TRBV10-3
CAINEGVGDADTQYF
>TRBD2|14|TRBV7-9
CASSFGGAGETQYF
>.|15|TRBV6-5
CASSYSGSSYNEQFF
>TRBD2|14|TRBV20-1
CSASISGAPSEQYF
>.|14|TRBV6-1
CASAGQQSTDTQYF
>.|20|TRBV9
CASSPRSGQTSESSYNEQFF
>TRBD2|17|TRBV4-3
CASSQDNGGSPYNEQFF
>.|12|TRBV18
CASSPDNNEQFF
>.|15|TRBV28
CATTRSSYLGNEQFF
>.|14|TRBV15
CATGVPTTQETQYF
>TRBD1|18|TRBV24-1
CATSDPPGQGATNEKLFF
>.|15|TRBV4-1
CASSQEGRWGDGYTF
>.|18|TRBV27
CASSLGGVGRHPGDTIYF
>TRBD1|17|TRBV27
CASSTRQGTRISDTIYF
>TRBD2|14|TRBV12-3/TRBV12-4
CASSFLAGGYEQYF